This passage covers 5 T cell receptor beta chains from one sample sequenced in a study of shared clonotypes between healthy human individuals. The assay was immunoSEQ multiplex PCR, and TCRdb's table has in-frame clones only and misses some. The sample has 2 million to 2.5 million clones; 90% to 96% are singletons. Sequenced: naive CD4+ T cells sorted from blood. Noted subset: CD45RA+ positively selected. These receptors were collected from a man younger than 35 in good health.

This clone was observed a handful of times. This CDR3 is CASSLTSNTEAFF. CDR3 coding DNA: TGTGCCAGCTCCCTTACATCGAACACTGAAGCTTTCTTT. This chain joins TRBV18 and TRBJ1-1; D not certain. CDR1 is KGHSH, CDR2 LQKENI, per germline. The CDR3 is made up of 13 amino acids. V lost 6 bases to trimming and J lost 1 base, with 9 bases between them.

The rearrangement uses TRBV19 and TRBJ2-1, with TRBD1 as a possible D gene (5 bases). Between the trimmed V and J ends, which lost 0 bases and 6 bases, there was a span of 15 bases. This CDR3 comprises 16 residues. Per the germline V gene, CDR1 is LNHDA and CDR2 is SQIVND (reference sequence). DNA for the CDR3: TGTGCCAGTAGTATAGAAGGACACGTCTCTGCCAATGAGCAGTTCTTC. This translates into CASSIEGHVSANEQFF.

The V call is TRBV6-5, the J call TRBJ1-4; D remains unclear. The CDR3 is 15 amino acids. In germline, CDR1 is MNHEY, CDR2 SVGAGI. The V end was cut by 5 bases, the J end by 10 bases, with 20 bases between. The CDR3 nucleotides are TGTGCCAGCAGTCCTCAGACATCCAAGGTGGGAAAACTGTTTTTT. Protein sequence: CASSPQTSKVGKLFF.

The chain recombines TRBV28 with TRBJ2-3; TRBD2 aligns across 7 bases. The CDR3 covers 16 residues. The V gene's germline CDR1 is MDHEN and CDR2 SYDVKM. V was clipped by 5 bases and J by 3 bases; unmatched bases: 11. CDR3 nucleotide sequence: TGTGCCAGCAGTCCCTCTGGACTAGTATTTACAGATACGCAGTATTTT. Protein product: CASSPSGLVFTDTQYF.

This rearrangement joins TRBV5-4 to TRBJ1-4, with a weak D call TRBD1 (5 bases). V was clipped by 4 bases and J by 7 bases, with 14 bases between them. The germline gives CDR1 SGHNT, CDR2 YYREEE (reference sequence). This CDR3 contains 14 residues. In DNA form, the CDR3 reads TGTGCCAGCAGCCTTTCAGGGAACGGTGAAAAACTGTTTTTT. It encodes CASSLSGNGEKLFF.